Many counts were recorded for the clone carrying this TCR beta chain. The antigen is undetermined. A NOSPECS grade of at least 4, a Clinical Activity Score of at least 3 and duration under 3 months were recorded in ophthalmopathy patients. The PBMCs studied were ones that came from around 10 ml fresh peripheral blood. This entry belongs to a study of T cells in Graves' hyperthyroidism and ophthalmopathy. The study, taken as a whole, reports: The blood repertoire included most of the expanded thyroid clonotypes above 0.001.

Amplified regions were TCR beta CDR3 sequences from RNA transcripts. TCR CDR3 underwent first-round RT-PCR with the HTBI primer set. TCRdb analysed the multiplex PCR reads with MiXCR anew, one entry per CDR3 protein. Among approximately 300,000 distinct CDR3 sequences listed, about 18% were seen once. Germline CDR1 reads SGHAT; CDR2 reads FQNNGV. J was trimmed by 7 bases and V by 5 bases; bases with no gene match: 11. CDR3 length equals 15 residues. The genes are TRBV11-2 and TRBJ2-1; 7 nucleotides agree with TRBD2. Sequenced input: blood. The sequence was obtained from a woman aged 55-69 years with Graves' ophthalmopathy. The CDR3, as DNA: TGTGCCAGCAGCCCAAGGTTGGGGGAGGGAAATGAGCAGTTCTTC. Amino acids: CASSPRLGEGNEQFF.